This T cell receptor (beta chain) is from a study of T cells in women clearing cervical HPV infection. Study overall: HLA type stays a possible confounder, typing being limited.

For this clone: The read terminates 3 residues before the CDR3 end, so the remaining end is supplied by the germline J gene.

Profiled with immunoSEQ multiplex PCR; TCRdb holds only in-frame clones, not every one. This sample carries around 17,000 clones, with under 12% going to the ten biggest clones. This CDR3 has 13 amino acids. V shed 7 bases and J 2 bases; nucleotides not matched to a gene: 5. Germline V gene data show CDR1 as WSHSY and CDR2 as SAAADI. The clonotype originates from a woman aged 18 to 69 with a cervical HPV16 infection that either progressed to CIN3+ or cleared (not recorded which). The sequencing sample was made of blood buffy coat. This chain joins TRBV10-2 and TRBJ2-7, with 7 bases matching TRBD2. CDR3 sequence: CASIGGETYEQYF. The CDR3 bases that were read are TGCGCCAGCATTGGGGGGGAGACCTACGAG.